These 8 T cell receptor beta chains were sequenced from one sample in a study of metastatic and nonmetastatic thyroid tumors (dated by TCRdb to 2020 to 2022). No treatment had been received by any patient before thyroid surgery. Library preparation was by PCR. Sequencing used an Illumina HiSeq 4000. The public reads were run again by TCRdb, first through fastp at Q25 and then through MiXCR, and only productive beta chains were kept. This sample lists 35,000 or so clones; roughly a sixth were detected once. The top ten hold over 10% of the sample. The sample taken for sequencing was blood. These receptors were taken from a male donor with papillary thyroid cancer or a benign thyroid nodule (not recorded which). Some clones in this sample may be carry-over from other donors' samples.

This clone occurred many times. Distinct nucleotide sequences in the sample also encode this CDR3. CDR3 in amino acids: CASSLGQNYGYTF. The DNA of the CDR3 is TGTGCCAGCAGCCTAGGACAGAACTATGGCTACACCTTC. The chain couples TRBV12-3 or TRBV12-4 to TRBJ1-2, with a tentative D call TRBD1 (6 bases). The CDR3 contains 13 residues. V lost 6 bases and J lost 2, with 10 bases in between.

This chain joins TRBV5-6 and TRBJ2-1; no clear D. The CDR3 contains 16 residues. The V and J ends lost 1 base and 0 bases respectively, with 11 bases between them. The germline gives CDR1 SGHDT, CDR2 YYEEEE. Here the CDR3 DNA reads TGTGCCAGCAGCTTGTATTCAGCCGGCTCCTACAATGAGCAGTTCTTC. Translating it yields CASSLYSAGSYNEQFF.

At least ten counts were recorded for this clone. CDR3 loop: CASSLGADSNYGYTF. The CDR3 region has the DNA TGTGCCAGTAGTCTCGGGGCCGACAGTAACTATGGCTACACCTTC. The gene calls are TRBV19 and TRBJ1-2; D possibly corresponds to TRBD1 (5 bases). CDR1 and CDR2 from the germline V gene are LNHDA and SQIVND (reference sequence). Trimming stripped 5 bases from V and 1 base from J, with 14 bases between. The CDR3 loop spans 15 amino acids.

There are many counts of this clone. The chain recombines TRBV24-1 with TRBJ2-3, with 8 bases that match TRBD2. The length of the CDR3 is 15 residues. Germline CDR1 is KGHDR and CDR2 is SFDVKD. Trimming took 4 bases from V and 4 from J; bases not matched to a gene: 6. The chain's CDR3 is CATSDPTSVADTQYF. The CDR3 DNA reads as TGTGCCACCAGTGACCCGACTAGCGTGGCAGATACGCAGTATTTT.

This clone was observed at least ten times. The V and J genes are TRBV7-3 and TRBJ2-5; either TRBD1 or TRBD2 may fit D (6 bases each). Germline V gene data show CDR1 as SGHTA and CDR2 as FQGTGA. This CDR3 has 15 residues. V was clipped by 0 bases and J by 5 bases, with 13 bases between them. DNA for the CDR3: TGTGCCAGCAGCTTAACTGGCGGAGGGGGTGAGACCCAGTACTTC. Protein product: CASSLTGGGGETQYF.

This chain connects TRBV19 to TRBJ1-2; D possibly corresponds to TRBD1 (5 bases). The germline CDR1 and CDR2 sequences are LNHDA and SQIVND (reference sequence). With 5 bases removed from V and 4 bases from J, the gap between germline ends came to 23 bases. This CDR3 is built from 17 residues. CDR3 loop: CASSASNSGGARYGYTF. In DNA, the CDR3 is TGTGCCAGTAGTGCCAGCAACTCTGGAGGGGCCCGCTATGGCTACACCTTC.

This clone has ten or more counts. CDR3 DNA: TGTGCCAGTGGACGGGTTAACTATGGCTACACCTTC. Translated, it gives CASGRVNYGYTF. This chain connects TRBV2 to TRBJ1-2; D unresolved. The ends were cut back, 9 bases at V and 1 base at J, with 9 bases in the middle. The CDR3 is made up of 12 amino acids. Germline V lookup: CDR1 SNHLY, CDR2 FYNNEI.

Ten or more counts support this clone. The chain links TRBV5-1 to TRBJ2-1; D remains ambiguous. There are 15 residues in the CDR3. From germline, CDR1 is SGHRS and CDR2 YFSETQ. Trimming took off 5 bases at V and 3 bases at J, with 15 bases between the two ends. This CDR3 reads CASSRRTELYNEQFF. In DNA, the CDR3 is TGCGCCAGCAGTCGGAGAACAGAACTCTACAATGAGCAGTTCTTC.